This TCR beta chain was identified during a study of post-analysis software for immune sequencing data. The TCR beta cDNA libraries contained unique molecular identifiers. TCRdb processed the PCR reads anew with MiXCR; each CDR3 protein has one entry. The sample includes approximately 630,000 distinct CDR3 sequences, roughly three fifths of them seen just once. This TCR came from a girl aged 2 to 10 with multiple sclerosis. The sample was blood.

Written as DNA, the CDR3 is TGTGCCAGCAGCCATGGACAGGAGGGTTGGGGTGAGCAGTTCTTC. This translates into CASSHGQEGWGEQFF. The chain has TRBV6-2 or TRBV6-3 and TRBJ2-1; the D gene is possibly TRBD1 (7 bases). Germline V lookup: CDR1 MNHEY, CDR2 SVGEGT. The length of the CDR3 is 15 residues. The V gene lost 6 bases and the J gene lost 9 bases, with 21 bases spanning the gap.